This T cell receptor beta chain was observed in a study of blood T cell repertoires in COVID-19. The wider study: COVID-19 samples, acute and convalescent, were from the United States, Italy and Spain. In each case, the material was cDNA or gDNA derived from T cells, B-cell-depleted T cells, or PBMCs.

In its sample, this clone was seen a few times. Per the original methods: Estimates of nucleated cell counts were drawn from the amplification of reference gene primers. Method: immunoSEQ multiplex PCR; TCRdb's copy keeps in-frame clones and lacks some. V and J calls and clone size follow that table, whereas D and trimming were derived from the DNA. Of around 60,000 clones detected, approximately 80% appear once; the ten largest clones hold about 15%. V lost 0 bases and J lost 1, with 7 bases in between. The CDR3 is 15 amino acids. Germline CDR1 is SGHTS and CDR2 is YDEGEE. The sequence derives from a man older than 75 with acute or convalescent COVID-19. The sequenced sample consisted of peripheral blood. The chain carries TRBV5-8 and TRBJ1-4, with a possible D match to TRBD1 (5 bases). This CDR3 reads CASSLGQGTNEKLFF. The CDR3 DNA reads as TGTGCCAGCAGCTTGGGCCAGGGAACTAATGAAAAACTGTTTTTT.